This T cell receptor (beta chain) was sequenced in a study of blood T cell repertoires in COVID-19. Germline CDR1 MDHEN, CDR2 SYDVKM. This CDR3 region has 13 residues. V lost 3 bases and J 5 bases, leaving 10 bases between the germline ends. This clone came up once. Categorization into cohorts depended on clinical history that participants reported. The protocol was immunoSEQ multiplex PCR, while the TCRdb copy is restricted to in-frame clones and leaves out a portion. The sample carries some 400,000 clones, about 90% recorded once. This clonotype was obtained from a woman in her twenties or thirties who had recovered from COVID-19. The chain has TRBV28 and TRBJ2-5; D is possibly TRBD2 (6 bases). Sequences were obtained from PBMCs or T cells enriched from blood (not recorded which). CDR3: CASSLGGMETQYF. The CDR3 coding sequence is TGTGCCAGCAGTTTGGGCGGGATGGAGACCCAGTACTTC.